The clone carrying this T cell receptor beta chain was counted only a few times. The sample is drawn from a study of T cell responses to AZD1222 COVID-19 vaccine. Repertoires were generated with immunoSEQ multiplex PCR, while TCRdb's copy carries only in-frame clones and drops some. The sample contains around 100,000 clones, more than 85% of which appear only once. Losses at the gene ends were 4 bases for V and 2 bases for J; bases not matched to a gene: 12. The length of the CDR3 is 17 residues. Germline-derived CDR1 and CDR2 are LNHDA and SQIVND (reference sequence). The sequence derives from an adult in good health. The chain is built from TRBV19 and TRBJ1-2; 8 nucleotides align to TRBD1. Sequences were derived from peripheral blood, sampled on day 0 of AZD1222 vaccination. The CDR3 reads CASSTSVDRARNYGYTF. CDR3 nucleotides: TGTGCCAGTAGTACTTCCGTGGACAGGGCGAGGAACTATGGCTACACCTTC.